The TCR beta chain under discussion was sequenced for a study of blood T cell repertoires in COVID-19. The wider study: The samples span acute and convalescent COVID-19 from the United States, Italy and Spain.

The V and J ends lost 3 bases and 6 bases, in that order; junction bases with no gene match: 5. The CDR3 runs 13 residues. Germline-derived CDR1 and CDR2 are GTSNPN and SVGIG (reference sequence). Seattle enrolled patients during active infection and tracked them longitudinally. Profiling relied on immunoSEQ multiplex PCR, and the TCRdb table lists in-frame clones only, not all of them. The sample lists around 220,000 clones, around 83% occurring once. The sample was peripheral blood. This rearrangement joins TRBV30 to TRBJ1-2; the match to TRBD1 covers 9 bases. This TCR derives from a woman aged 80 or over with COVID-19, enrolled during active disease. CDR3 DNA: TGTGCCTGGAGCCGGACAGGGGTACATGGCTACACCTTC. Translating it yields CAWSRTGVHGYTF.